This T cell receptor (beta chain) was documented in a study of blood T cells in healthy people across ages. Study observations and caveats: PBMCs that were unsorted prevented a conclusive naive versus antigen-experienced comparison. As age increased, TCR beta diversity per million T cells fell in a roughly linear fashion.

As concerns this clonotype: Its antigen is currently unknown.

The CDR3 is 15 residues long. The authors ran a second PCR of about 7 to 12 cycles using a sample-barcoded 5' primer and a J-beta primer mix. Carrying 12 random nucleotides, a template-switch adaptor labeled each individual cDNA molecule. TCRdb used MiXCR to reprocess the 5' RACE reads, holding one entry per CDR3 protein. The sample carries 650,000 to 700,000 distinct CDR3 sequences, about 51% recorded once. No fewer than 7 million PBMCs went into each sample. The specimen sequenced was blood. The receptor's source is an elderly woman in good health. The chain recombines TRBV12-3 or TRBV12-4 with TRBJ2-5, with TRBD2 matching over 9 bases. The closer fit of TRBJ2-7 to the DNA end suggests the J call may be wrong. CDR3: CASSLTIAGAYEQYF. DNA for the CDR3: TGTGCCAGCAGTCTAACTATAGCGGGGGCCTACGAGCAGTACTTC.